Here is one TCR beta chain with its context. Some clones are missing from TCRdb's copy, which holds only in-frame ones; the method was immunoSEQ multiplex PCR. This sample has just under 50,000 clones, with around 80% found just once. The data derive from a study of PD-L1 blockade in urothelial cancer. Described time point: pretreatment peripheral blood. Germline loops: CDR1 KGHSH, CDR2 LQKENI. The CDR3 extends over 14 amino acids. Trimming at V came to 0 bases and at J to 3 bases, leaving 2 bases not matched to a gene. The sequencing here drew on PBMCs, taken around atezolizumab (anti-PD-L1) treatment. This receptor was obtained from a man between 65 and 85 years old with urothelial cancer. This chain connects TRBV18 to TRBJ2-7; 7 bases fit TRBD1. This CDR3 is CASSPPAGGYEQYF. The CDR3 nucleotides read TGTGCCAGCTCACCACCGGCAGGGGGCTACGAGCAGTACTTC.